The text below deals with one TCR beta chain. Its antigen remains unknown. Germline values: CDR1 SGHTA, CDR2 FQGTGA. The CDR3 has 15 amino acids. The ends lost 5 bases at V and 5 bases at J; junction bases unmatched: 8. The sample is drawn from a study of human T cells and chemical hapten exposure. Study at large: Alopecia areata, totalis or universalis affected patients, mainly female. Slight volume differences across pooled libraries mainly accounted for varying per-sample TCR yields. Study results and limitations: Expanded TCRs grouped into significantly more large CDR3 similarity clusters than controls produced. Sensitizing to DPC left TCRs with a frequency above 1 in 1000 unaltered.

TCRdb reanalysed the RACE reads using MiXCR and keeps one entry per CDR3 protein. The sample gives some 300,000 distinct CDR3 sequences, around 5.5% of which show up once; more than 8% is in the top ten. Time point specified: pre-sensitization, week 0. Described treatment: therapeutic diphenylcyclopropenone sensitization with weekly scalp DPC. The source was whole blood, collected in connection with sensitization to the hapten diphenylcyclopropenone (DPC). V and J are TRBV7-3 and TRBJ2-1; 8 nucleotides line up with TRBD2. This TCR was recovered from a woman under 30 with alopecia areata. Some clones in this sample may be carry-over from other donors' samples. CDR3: CASSPNGGGNNEQFF. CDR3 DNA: TGTGCCAGCAGCCCCAACGGGGGGGGCAACAATGAGCAGTTCTTC. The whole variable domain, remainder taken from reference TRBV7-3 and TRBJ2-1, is GAGVSQTPSNKVTEKGKYVELRCDPISGHTALYWYRQSLGQGPEFLIYFQGTGAADDSGLPNDRFFAVRPEGSVSTLKIQRTERGDSAVYLCASSPNGGGNNEQFFGPGTRLTVL.